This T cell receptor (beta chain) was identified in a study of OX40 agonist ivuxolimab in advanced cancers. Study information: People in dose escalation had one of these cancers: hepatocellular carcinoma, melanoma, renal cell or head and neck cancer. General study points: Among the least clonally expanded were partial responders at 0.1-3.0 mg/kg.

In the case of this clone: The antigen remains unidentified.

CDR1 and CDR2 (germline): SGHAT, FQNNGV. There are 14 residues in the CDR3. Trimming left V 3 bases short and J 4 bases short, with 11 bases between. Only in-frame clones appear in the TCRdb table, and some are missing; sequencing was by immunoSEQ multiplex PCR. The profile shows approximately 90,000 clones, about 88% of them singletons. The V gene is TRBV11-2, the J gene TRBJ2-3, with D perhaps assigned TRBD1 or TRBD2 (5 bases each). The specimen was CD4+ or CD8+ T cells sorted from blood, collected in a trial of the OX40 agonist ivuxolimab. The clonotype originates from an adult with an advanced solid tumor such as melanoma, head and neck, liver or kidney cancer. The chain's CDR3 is CASSLGERADTQYF. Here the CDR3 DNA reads TGTGCCAGCAGCTTGGGGGAGAGGGCAGATACGCAGTATTTT.